The entry below describes one TCR beta chain. The antigen it recognizes is unknown. Inclusive of the bounding cysteine and phenylalanine, the CDR3 is 11 residues long. No DNA is listed. From a lookup of the germline V gene, CDR1 and CDR2 are SGHRS and YFSETQ. The record originates from a study of T cell clusters in autoimmune cytopenias (dated 2019 in TCRdb). At the level of the whole study: Per sample, TRB sequencing gave a median depth of about 53,000 reads and a median of about 2,500 distinct TRB clonotypes. The study aimed to test whether autoimmune cytopenia patients carry a disease-specific immune repertoire signature usable as a blood-based biomarker. Alongside healthy, CLL and autoimmune hepatitis controls, autoimmune cytopenia patients had their peripheral blood TRB and IGH repertoires sequenced at active disease and again during treatment follow-up.

TRB rearrangements were amplified by multiplex PCR following a touch-down protocol, with the TRB-A and TRB-B primer pools mixed in one tube. Illumina adapters and sample indices were added to the amplicons through two consecutive PCR reactions using Phusion HS II polymerase. The amplicons were gel-purified using the NucleoSpin Gel and PCR Clean-up kit, after which quantification was performed by Qubit and quality was checked on an Agilent 2100 Bioanalyzer. Sequencing of the libraries was performed on an Illumina MiSeq with 600-cycle, single-indexed, paired-end runs. The original methods were these. MiXCR version 2.1.12, together with the default MiXCR reference library, was used to align and assemble the TRB reads. A clone was defined by each unique CDR3 nucleotide sequence, and the analysis included only productive sequences with two or more reads. Repertoire diversity was assessed by alpha-parameterized diversity profiles (alpha 0 to 5), including Shannon (alpha 1) and Simpson (alpha 2) indices, computed with an R script. Combinatorial TRB VJ usage was calculated with the tcR package and was compared between cohorts by principal component analysis performed with ade4. Using GLIPH, TCRbeta CDR3s were clustered on pairs of cohorts matched for age and read depth, and a Wilcoxon test was used to compare cluster frequencies. TCRdb reprocessed the reads, so every CDR3 protein sequence counts as one entry and DNA is not shown. The V and J calls here are based on TCRdb, not the publication. The table held for this sample gives more than 13,000 distinct CDR3 sequences. The top ten clones comprise 2% to 2.5% of the sample.

Per sample, 250 ng of peripheral blood genomic DNA, approximately 37,500 genome equivalents, was used for TRB amplification. The investigation overall reported the following: The T cell clusters were defined only in silico, and the functional role of the clusters still needed to be validated experimentally. The cluster-lack signature was not observed for secondary cytopenia versus CLL, as the signature was apparently masked by the dominant lymphoma-associated repertoire. Healthy donors showed about 3-fold more exclusive TRB clusters than active autoimmune hepatitis patients, consistent with an autoimmunity-wide signature. A lack of physiological T cell clusters in primary autoimmune cytopenia patients was suggested by GLIPH, as 51 clusters were found to be exclusive to healthy donors versus under 20 exclusive to patients. The TRB repertoire shifts, including less even repertoires in secondary cytopenia and CLL, mostly reflected lymphoma bias and not autoimmunity.

This receptor was obtained from a human donor with an autoimmune cytopenia or autoimmune hepatitis (not recorded which). Sample: peripheral blood. This chain joins TRBV5-1 to TRBJ2-7. The CDR3 region has the sequence CASSFYSRQYF.